The entry below describes one T cell receptor beta chain. This sample is part of a study of blood T cell repertoires in COVID-19. Overall study context: PBMCs, B-cell-depleted T cells, or T cells were the source of the cDNA or gDNA that made up the material.

TCRdb's table, derived via immunoSEQ multiplex PCR, lists solely in-frame clones and lacks some. The repertoire holds approximately 290,000 clones, with 70% to 90% as singletons. Enrollees, roughly 18 to 90 years old, lived in 25 or so US areas. Clinical histories supplied by participants themselves formed the basis of cohort assignment. V lost 8 bases and J lost 8, with 15 bases in between. Germline V gene data show CDR1 as MDHEN and CDR2 as SYDVKM. The CDR3 sequence is 13 residues long. This sequence joins TRBV28 and TRBJ1-4; D gene ambiguous. The specimen was PBMCs or T cells enriched from blood (not recorded which). This clonotype was sampled from a woman aged 25 to 39 who had recovered from COVID-19. CDR3 bases: TGTGCCAGCCTTACCATCTCGAGCGAAAAACTGTTTTTT. Protein: CASLTISSEKLFF. Filled out from reference TRBV28 and TRBJ1-4, the complete variable domain reads DVKVTQSSRYLVKRTGEKVFLECVQDMDHENMFWYRQDPGLGLRLIYFSYDVKMKEKGDIPEGYSVSREKKERFSLILESASTNQTSMYLCASLTISSEKLFFGSGTQLSVL.